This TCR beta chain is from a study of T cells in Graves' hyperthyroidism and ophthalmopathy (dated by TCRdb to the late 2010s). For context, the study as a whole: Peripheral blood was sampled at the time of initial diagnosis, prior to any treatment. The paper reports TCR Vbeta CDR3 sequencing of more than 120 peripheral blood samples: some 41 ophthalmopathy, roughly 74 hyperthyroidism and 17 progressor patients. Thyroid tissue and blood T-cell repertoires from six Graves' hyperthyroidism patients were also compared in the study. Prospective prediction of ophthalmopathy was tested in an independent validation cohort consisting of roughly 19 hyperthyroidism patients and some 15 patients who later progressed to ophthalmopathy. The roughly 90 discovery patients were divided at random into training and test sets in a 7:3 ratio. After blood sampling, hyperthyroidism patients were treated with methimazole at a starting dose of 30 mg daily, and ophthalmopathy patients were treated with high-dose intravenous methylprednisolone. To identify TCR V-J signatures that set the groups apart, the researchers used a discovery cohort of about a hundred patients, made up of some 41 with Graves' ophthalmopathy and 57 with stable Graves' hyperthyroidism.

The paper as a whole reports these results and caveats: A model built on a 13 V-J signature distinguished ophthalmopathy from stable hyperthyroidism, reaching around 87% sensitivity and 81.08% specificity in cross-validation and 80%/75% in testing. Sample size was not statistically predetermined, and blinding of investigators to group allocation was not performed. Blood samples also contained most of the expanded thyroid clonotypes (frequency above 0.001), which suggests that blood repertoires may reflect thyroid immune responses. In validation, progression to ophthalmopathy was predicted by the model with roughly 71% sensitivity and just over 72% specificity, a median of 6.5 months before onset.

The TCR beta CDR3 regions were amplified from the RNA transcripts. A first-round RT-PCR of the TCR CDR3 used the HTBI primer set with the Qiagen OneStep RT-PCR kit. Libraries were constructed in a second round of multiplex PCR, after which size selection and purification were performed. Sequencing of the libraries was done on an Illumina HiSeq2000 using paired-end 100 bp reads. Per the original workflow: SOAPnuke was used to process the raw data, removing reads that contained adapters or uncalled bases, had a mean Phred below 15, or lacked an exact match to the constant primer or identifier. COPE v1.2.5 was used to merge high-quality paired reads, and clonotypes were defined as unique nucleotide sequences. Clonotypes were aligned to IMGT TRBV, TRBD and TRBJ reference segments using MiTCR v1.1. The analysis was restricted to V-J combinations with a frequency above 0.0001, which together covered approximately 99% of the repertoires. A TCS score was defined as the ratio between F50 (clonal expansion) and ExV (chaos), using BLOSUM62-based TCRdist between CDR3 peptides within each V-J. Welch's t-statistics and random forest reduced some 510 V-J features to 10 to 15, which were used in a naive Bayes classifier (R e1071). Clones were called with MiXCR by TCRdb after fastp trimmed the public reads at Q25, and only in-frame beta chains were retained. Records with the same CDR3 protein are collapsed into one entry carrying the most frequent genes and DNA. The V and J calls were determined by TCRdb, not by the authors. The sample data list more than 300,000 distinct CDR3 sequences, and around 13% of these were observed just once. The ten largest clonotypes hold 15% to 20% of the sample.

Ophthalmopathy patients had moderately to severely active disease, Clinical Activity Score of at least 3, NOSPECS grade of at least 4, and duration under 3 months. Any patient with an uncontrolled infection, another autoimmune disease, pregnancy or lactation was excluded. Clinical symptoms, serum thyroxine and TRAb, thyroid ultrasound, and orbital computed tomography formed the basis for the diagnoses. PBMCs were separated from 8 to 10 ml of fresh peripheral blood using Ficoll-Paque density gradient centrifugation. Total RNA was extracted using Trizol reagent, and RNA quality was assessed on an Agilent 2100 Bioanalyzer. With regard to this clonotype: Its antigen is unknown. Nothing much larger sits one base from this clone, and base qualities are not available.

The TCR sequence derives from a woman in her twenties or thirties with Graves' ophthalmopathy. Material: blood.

The CDR3 corresponds to CASSQETPDTQYF. DNA sequence: TGTGCCAGCAGCCAAGAGACACCAGATACGCAGTATTTT. The rearrangement combines TRBV3-1 with TRBJ2-3; the D segment cannot be called with confidence. A distance of 5 bases separates the germline ends of V and J, which lose 0 bases and 4 bases respectively. For CDR1 and CDR2, the germline V gene (reference sequence) lists LGHDT and YNNKEL. CDR3 length: 13 amino acids, cysteine to phenylalanine. Solely the CDR3 DNA is kept, with 39 bases framed from the first base.